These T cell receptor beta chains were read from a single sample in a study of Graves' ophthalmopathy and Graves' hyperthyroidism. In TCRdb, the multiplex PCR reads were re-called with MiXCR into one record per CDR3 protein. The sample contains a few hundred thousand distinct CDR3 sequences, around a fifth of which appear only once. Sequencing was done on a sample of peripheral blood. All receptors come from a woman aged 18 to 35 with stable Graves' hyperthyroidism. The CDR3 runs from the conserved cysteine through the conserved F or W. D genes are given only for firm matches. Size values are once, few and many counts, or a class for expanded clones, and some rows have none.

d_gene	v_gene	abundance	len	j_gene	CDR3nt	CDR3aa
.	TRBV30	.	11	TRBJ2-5	TGTGCCTGGAGCAATCAAGAGACCCAGTACTTC	CAWSNQETQYF
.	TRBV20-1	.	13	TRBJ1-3	TGCAGTGCTTTCTGGAGATCTGGAAACACCATATATTTT	CSAFWRSGNTIYF
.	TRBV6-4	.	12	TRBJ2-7	TGTGCCAGCAGTGACTCGATGGGTGAGCAGTACTTC	CASSDSMGEQYF
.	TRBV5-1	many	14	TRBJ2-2	TGCGCCAGCACCACGGGACTTCTCACCGGGGAGCTGTTTTTT	CASTTGLLTGELFF
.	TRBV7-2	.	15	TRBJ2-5	TGTGCCAGCAGCCCCCGTTCGGGGGTCCAAGAGACCCAGTACTTC	CASSPRSGVQETQYF
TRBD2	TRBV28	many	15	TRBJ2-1	TGTGCCAGCAGCCTCAAGACTAGCTTCCATGCTGAGCAGTTCTTC	CASSLKTSFHAEQFF
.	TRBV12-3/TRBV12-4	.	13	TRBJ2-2	TGTGCCAGCACCTTTTTCCCCACCGGGGAGCTGTTTTTT	CASTFFPTGELFF
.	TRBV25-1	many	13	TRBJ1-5	TGTGCCAGCCTGCCCGATAGCAATCAGCCCCAGCATTTT	CASLPDSNQPQHF
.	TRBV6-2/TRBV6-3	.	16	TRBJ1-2	TGTGCCAGCAGTGGTAACAGGGCCGGGGCTCGCTCTGGCTACACCTTC	CASSGNRAGARSGYTF
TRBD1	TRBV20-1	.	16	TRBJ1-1	TGCAGTGCTAGAGATTCGGGCGGGACAGGCGAGACTGAAGCTTTCTTT	CSARDSGGTGETEAFF
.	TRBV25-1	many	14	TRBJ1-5	TGTGCCAGCAGTGATTTAGGGGATAATCAGCCCCAGCATTTT	CASSDLGDNQPQHF
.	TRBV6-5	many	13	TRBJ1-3	TGTGCCAGTCGACAGGCCTCTGGAAACACCATATATTTT	CASRQASGNTIYF
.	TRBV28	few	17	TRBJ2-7	TGTGCCAGCAGTTCGATACCCGGGACTCCGAGCTCCTACGAGCAGTACTTC	CASSSIPGTPSSYEQYF
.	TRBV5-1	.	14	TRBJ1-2	TGCGCCAGCAGGGGGGGGCCAAAAGGATATGGCTACACCTTC	CASRGGPKGYGYTF
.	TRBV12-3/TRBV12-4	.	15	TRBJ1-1	TGTGCCAGCAGTTTAGAGGTCGGGGGGAACACTGAAGCTTTCTTT	CASSLEVGGNTEAFF
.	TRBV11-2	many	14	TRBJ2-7	TGTGCCAGCAGCTTAGGAGGCTTTCCCTACGAGCAGTACTTC	CASSLGGFPYEQYF
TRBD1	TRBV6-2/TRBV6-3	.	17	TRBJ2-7	TGTGCCAGCAGTCGCGTTATCCCCGGGACAGGGGGCCGCGAGCAGTACTTC	CASSRVIPGTGGREQYF
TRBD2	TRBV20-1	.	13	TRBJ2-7	TGCAGTGTGGATAGCGGGAGGGACTACGAGCAGTACTTC	CSVDSGRDYEQYF
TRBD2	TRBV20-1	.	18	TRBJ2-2	TGCAGTGCTCCTACCCCGGTGGGACTAGCGGGAAATTCCGGGGAGCTGTTTTTT	CSAPTPVGLAGNSGELFF
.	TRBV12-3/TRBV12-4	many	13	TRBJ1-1	TGTGCCAGCAGTCTACCGAACACTGATGAAGCTTTCTTT	CASSLPNTDEAFF
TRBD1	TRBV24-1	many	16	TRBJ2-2	TGTGCCACCAGTGATCCCGACAGGGGGTTCGGCGGGGAGCTGTTTTTT	CATSDPDRGFGGELFF
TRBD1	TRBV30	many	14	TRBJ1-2	TGTGCCTGGAGTGGGGGACAGGGGTACTATGGCTACACCTTC	CAWSGGQGYYGYTF
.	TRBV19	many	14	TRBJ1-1	TGTGCCAGTAGTACCCACAGGGAGAACACTGAAGCTTTCTTT	CASSTHRENTEAFF
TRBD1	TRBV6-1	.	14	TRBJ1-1	TGTGCCAGCAGACCGGTGGGACAGGTGACTGAAGCTTTCTTT	CASRPVGQVTEAFF
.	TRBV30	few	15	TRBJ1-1	TGTGCCTGGAGGGAGGCTACAGGTATTCGGACTGAAGCTTTCTTT	CAWREATGIRTEAFF
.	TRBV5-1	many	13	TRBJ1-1	TGCGCCAGCAGCTTCGCAGGGCCCACTGAAGCTTTCTTT	CASSFAGPTEAFF
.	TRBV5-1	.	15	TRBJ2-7	TGCGCCAGCAGCTTGGATGTTGGGGGCTTCTACGAGCAGTACTTC	CASSLDVGGFYEQYF
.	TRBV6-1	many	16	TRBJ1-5	TGTGCCAGCAGCCCGGGTGGGGGCGGAAGCAATCAGCCCCAGCATTTT	CASSPGGGGSNQPQHF
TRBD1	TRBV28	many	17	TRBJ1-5	TGTGCCAGCAGCCCGGACAGGGCTTTTAATCGGAATCAGCCCCAGCATTTT	CASSPDRAFNRNQPQHF
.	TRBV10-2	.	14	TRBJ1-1	TGCGCCAGCAAGACGCAGAGGGGCGGCACTGAAGCTTTCTTT	CASKTQRGGTEAFF
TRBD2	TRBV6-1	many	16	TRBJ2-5	TGTGCCAGCAGGAAGGGACTAGCGGGAGGGCAAGAGACCCAGTACTTC	CASRKGLAGGQETQYF
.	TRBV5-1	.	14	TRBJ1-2	TGCGCCAGCAGGCAACGAGGGGGTATTGATGGCTACACCTTC	CASRQRGGIDGYTF